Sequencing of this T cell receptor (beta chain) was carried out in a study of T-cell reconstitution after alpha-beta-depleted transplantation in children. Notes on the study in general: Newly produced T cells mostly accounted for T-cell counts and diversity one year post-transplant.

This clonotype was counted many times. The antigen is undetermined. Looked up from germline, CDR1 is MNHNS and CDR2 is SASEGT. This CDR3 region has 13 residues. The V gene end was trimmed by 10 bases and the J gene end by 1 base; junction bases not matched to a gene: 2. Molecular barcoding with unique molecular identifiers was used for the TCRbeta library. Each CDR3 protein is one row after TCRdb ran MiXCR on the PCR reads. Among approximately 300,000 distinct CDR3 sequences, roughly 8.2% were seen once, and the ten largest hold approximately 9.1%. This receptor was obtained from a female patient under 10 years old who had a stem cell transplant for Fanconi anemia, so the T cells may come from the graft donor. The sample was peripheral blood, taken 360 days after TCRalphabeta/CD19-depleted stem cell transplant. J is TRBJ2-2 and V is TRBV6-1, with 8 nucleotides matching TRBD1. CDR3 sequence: CATDRGNTGELFF. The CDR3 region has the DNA TGTGCCACCGACAGGGGGAACACCGGGGAGCTGTTTTTT.